The rows below give T cell receptor beta chains drawn from one sample of a study of blood T cells in healthy people across ages. TCRdb used MiXCR to reprocess the 5' RACE reads, holding one entry per CDR3 protein. The data show roughly 550,000 distinct CDR3 sequences, 20% to 30% seen once. The same specimen was also included in a second study, on T cells of mothers and their children.

The sample was blood. These receptors were taken from a boy younger than 18 in good health. The CDR3 runs from the conserved cysteine through the conserved F or W. The order of the fields is clone size, J gene, V gene, D gene, CDR3 DNA, CDR3 protein. The D gene is left open where the match is weak. The size entry is marked missing in some rows and otherwise reads once, few, many or a size class.

NA	TRBJ1-2	TRBV7-9	TRBD1	TGTGCCAGCAGCTTAGACAGGGGGCGATATGGCTACACCTTC	CASSLDRGRYGYTF
few	TRBJ2-1	TRBV5-4	NA	TGTGCCAGCAGGTACACAGGGAGTGGGAGCTCCTACAATGAGCAGTTCTTC	CASRYTGSGSSYNEQFF
NA	TRBJ2-5	TRBV6-5	TRBD1	TGTGCCAGCAGTTACTACCTACAGGGGGCGGGGGAGCAGTACTTC	CASSYYLQGAGEQYF
few	TRBJ2-7	TRBV28	NA	TGTGCCAGCACCCTGGGGGATTACGAGCAGTACTTC	CASTLGDYEQYF
NA	TRBJ2-7	TRBV12-3/TRBV12-4	NA	TGTGCCAGCAGTTCTCAGTACTACGAGCAGTACTTC	CASSSQYYEQYF
NA	TRBJ1-2	TRBV9	NA	TGTGCCAGCAGCGTAGTTGGGACACACGATGGCTACACCTTC	CASSVVGTHDGYTF
NA	TRBJ1-3	TRBV19	NA	TGCGCCAGTAGTACGACAGATTCTGGAAACACCATATATTTT	CASSTTDSGNTIYF
NA	TRBJ2-5	TRBV29-1	TRBD1	TGCAGCGCCCAGGGGAACAGGGGCTCAGAGACCCAGTACTTC	CSAQGNRGSETQYF
NA	TRBJ2-3	TRBV12-3/TRBV12-4	TRBD1	TGTGCCAGCAGTCCGGGACAGGGGAGCACAGATACGCAGTATTTT	CASSPGQGSTDTQYF
NA	TRBJ2-1	TRBV28	NA	TGTGCCAGCAGTTTCGGGATAAGGGGCTACAATGAGCAGTTCTTC	CASSFGIRGYNEQFF
NA	TRBJ2-1	TRBV2	NA	TGTGCCAGCACCTACGGGATACCCACCTACAATGAGCAGTTCTTC	CASTYGIPTYNEQFF
few	TRBJ2-5	TRBV25-1	TRBD1	TGTGCCAGTAGTGAAGTGGGACAGGGACAGCAGTACTTC	CASSEVGQGQQYF
NA	TRBJ2-7	TRBV19	TRBD2	TGTGCCAGTAGTATAGCTGCGGGAGGGCCGTACGAGCAGTACTTC	CASSIAAGGPYEQYF
NA	TRBJ1-5	TRBV28	NA	TGTGCCAGCAAGAGGGCCGCTCAGCCCCAGCATTTT	CASKRAAQPQHF
few	TRBJ2-5	TRBV15	TRBD2	TGTGCCACCAGCAGAGCCCGGACTAGACAAGAGACCCAGTACTTC	CATSRARTRQETQYF
NA	TRBJ2-3	TRBV5-6	NA	TGTGCCAGCAGCTTACCCAGCGGGACAGGTACGCAGTATTTT	CASSLPSGTGTQYF
NA	TRBJ1-4	TRBV6-6	NA	TGTGCCAGCAGCCTCGGGAACCATAATGAAAAACTGTTTTTT	CASSLGNHNEKLFF
few	TRBJ1-5	TRBV5-1	NA	TGCGCCAGCAGCCTAGCAGGGGCCACGAATCAGCCCCAGCATTTT	CASSLAGATNQPQHF
NA	TRBJ2-7	TRBV6-1	NA	TGTGCCAGCAGTGAAGTACCCGGGTTCGACGAGCAGTACTTC	CASSEVPGFDEQYF
NA	TRBJ2-5	TRBV5-8	NA	TGTGCCAGCAGCTTGCGAGATTCGGAGACCCAGTACTTC	CASSLRDSETQYF